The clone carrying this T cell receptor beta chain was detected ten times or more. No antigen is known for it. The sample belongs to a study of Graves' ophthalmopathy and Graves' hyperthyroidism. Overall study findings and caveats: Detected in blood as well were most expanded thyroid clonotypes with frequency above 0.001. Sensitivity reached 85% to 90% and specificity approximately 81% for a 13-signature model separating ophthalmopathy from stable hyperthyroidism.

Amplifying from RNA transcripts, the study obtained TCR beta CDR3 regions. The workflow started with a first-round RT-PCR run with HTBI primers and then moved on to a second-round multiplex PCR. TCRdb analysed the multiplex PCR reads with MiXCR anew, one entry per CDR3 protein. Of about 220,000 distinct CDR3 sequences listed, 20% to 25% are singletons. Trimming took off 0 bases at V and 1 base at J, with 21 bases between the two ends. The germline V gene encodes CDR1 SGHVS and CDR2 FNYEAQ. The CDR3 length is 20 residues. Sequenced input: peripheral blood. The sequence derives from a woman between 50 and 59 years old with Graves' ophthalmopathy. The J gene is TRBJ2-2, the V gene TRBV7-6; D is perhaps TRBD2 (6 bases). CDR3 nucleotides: TGTGCCAGCAGCTTAGCGATTAGCGGCAGCTTTGGAGGGAACACCGGGGAGCTGTTTTTT. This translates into CASSLAISGSFGGNTGELFF.